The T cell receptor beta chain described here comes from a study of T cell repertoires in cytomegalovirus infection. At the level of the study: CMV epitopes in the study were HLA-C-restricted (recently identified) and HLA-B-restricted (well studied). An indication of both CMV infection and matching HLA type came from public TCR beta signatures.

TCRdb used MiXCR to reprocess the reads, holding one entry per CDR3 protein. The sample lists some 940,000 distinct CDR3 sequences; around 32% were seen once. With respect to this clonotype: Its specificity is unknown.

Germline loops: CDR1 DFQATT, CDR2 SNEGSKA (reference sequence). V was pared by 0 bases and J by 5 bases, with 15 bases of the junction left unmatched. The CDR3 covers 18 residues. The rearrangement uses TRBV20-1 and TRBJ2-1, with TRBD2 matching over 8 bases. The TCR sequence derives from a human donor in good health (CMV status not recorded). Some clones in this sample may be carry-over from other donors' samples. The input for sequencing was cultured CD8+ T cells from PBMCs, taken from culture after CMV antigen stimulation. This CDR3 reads CSARDETSVGYENNEQFF. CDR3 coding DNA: TGCAGTGCTAGAGATGAGACTAGCGTTGGGTATGAGAACAATGAGCAGTTCTTC.